The 22 T cell receptor beta chains presented below share a single source sample, sequenced in a study of blood T cell repertoires in COVID-19. Measured with immunoSEQ multiplex PCR; TCRdb has only the in-frame clones, and not every one. The sample has 150,000 to 200,000 clones, 83% seen once. The specimen sequenced was peripheral blood. These receptor sequences come from a woman in her 70s who had recovered from COVID-19.

The V gene is TRBV18, the J gene TRBJ2-1; 7 bases are shared with TRBD1. The J segment lost 8 bases and the V segment lost 0 bases, leaving 7 bases of the junction unmatched. The CDR3 spans 15 residues. CDR1 KGHSH and CDR2 LQKENI come from the germline V gene. The CDR3 reads CASSPPTGLRDEQFF. The CDR3 bases are TGTGCCAGCTCACCACCGACAGGGTTAAGGGATGAGCAGTTCTTC.

The genes are TRBV2 and TRBJ2-5; TRBD2 agrees at 9 bases. The V gene end was trimmed by 3 bases and the J gene end by 1 base; junction bases not matched to a gene: 6. In germline, CDR1 is SNHLY, CDR2 FYNNEI. The CDR3 sequence is 16 residues long. The CDR3 region has the DNA TGTGCCAGCAGTGAGGGGGCTAGCGGGGTCCAAGAGACCCAGTACTTC. This sequence encodes CASSEGASGVQETQYF. The complete variable domain, with remaining parts taken from reference TRBV2 and TRBJ2-5, reads EPEVTQTPSHQVTQMGQEVILRCVPISNHLYFYWYRQILGQKVEFLVSFYNNEISEKSEIFDDQFSVERPDGSNFTLKIRSTKLEDSAMYFCASSEGASGVQETQYFGPGTRLLVL.

The chain joins TRBV11-2 to TRBJ2-1, with TRBD2 matching over 11 bases. Trimming removed 5 bases from V and 6 bases from J; junction bases left unmatched: 3. In germline, CDR1 is SGHAT, CDR2 FQNNGV. The CDR3 covers 14 residues. The CDR3 loop reads CASSPGLAGNEQFF. The CDR3, as DNA: TGTGCCAGCAGCCCCGGACTAGCGGGCAATGAGCAGTTCTTC.

The chain has TRBV7-2 and TRBJ1-1; TRBD1 is a possible D gene (6 bases). Germline-derived CDR1 and CDR2 are SGHTA and FQGNSA. Trimming left V 5 bases short and J 3 bases short, with 13 bases between. The CDR3 loop spans 14 amino acids. CDR3 region: CASSTGTRHTEAFF. The CDR3 nucleotides are TGTGCCAGCAGCACCGGGACACGGCACACTGAAGCTTTCTTT.

The chain carries TRBV6-1 and TRBJ1-6; 9 bases fit TRBD1. The CDR3 spans 17 residues. V shed 4 bases, J shed 4 bases, and the junction held 8 bases outside the gene matches. From germline, CDR1 is MNHNS and CDR2 SASEGT. This CDR3 is CASSVQGTGRYNSPLHF. The CDR3 DNA is TGTGCCAGCAGTGTCCAAGGGACAGGGAGATATAATTCACCCCTCCACTTT.

This clone was detected once. The CDR3 coding sequence is TGTGCCAGCAGCCCGGACTCGTTGGGGGGGGAGCAGTTCTTC. This codes for CASSPDSLGGEQFF. This rearrangement joins TRBV5-4 to TRBJ2-1, with 7 bases fitting TRBD2. The CDR3 sequence is 14 residues long. With 4 bases clipped from V and 10 bases from J, the junction kept 11 bases outside the gene matches. The V gene's germline CDR1 is SGHNT and CDR2 YYREEE (reference sequence).

The chain combines TRBV10-1 with TRBJ2-7; TRBD1 aligns across 7 bases. The CDR3 runs 14 residues. The V gene end was trimmed by 6 bases and the J gene end by 5 bases; junction bases not matched to a gene: 10. Per the germline V gene, CDR1 is WNHNN and CDR2 is SYGVQD (reference sequence). Written as DNA, the CDR3 is TGCGCCAGCAGGAATCTTGGACAGGCCCACGAGCAGTACTTC. The encoded protein is CASRNLGQAHEQYF.

This chain joins TRBV25-1 and TRBJ1-5; D call uncertain. CDR3 length: 15 amino acids. Trimming took off 5 bases at V and 0 bases at J, with 11 bases between the two ends. Germline V gene data show CDR1 as MGHDK and CDR2 as SYGVNS. The CDR3 DNA reads as TGTGCCAGCAGTCAGGTCGCCCCTAGCAATCAGCCCCAGCATTTT. As protein: CASSQVAPSNQPQHF.

V and J are TRBV29-1 and TRBJ2-3, with TRBD2 identical over 8 bases. The CDR3 is made up of 14 amino acids. V lost 4 bases to trimming and J lost 0 bases; unmatched junction nucleotides: 3. Germline assignment: CDR1 SQVTM and CDR2 ANQGSEA. The CDR3 DNA sequence: TGCAGCGTTGGGGGCGGGGGGAGCACAGATACGCAGTATTTT. The encoded protein is CSVGGGGSTDTQYF.

The rearrangement uses TRBV7-2 and TRBJ1-4, with a tentative D call TRBD1 (5 bases). The CDR3 sequence is 13 residues long. The V gene's germline CDR1 is SGHTA and CDR2 FQGNSA. V lost 5 bases to trimming and J lost 7 bases, with 11 bases between them. Here the CDR3 reads CASSPQTGEKLFF. CDR3 nucleotide sequence: TGTGCCAGCAGCCCACAAACAGGTGAAAAACTGTTTTTT.

V gene TRBV19 combines with J gene TRBJ1-1; 10 bases line up with TRBD1. CDR1 is LNHDA, CDR2 SQIVND, per germline (reference sequence). This CDR3 comprises 14 residues. J gave up 5 bases and V 4 bases, and 4 bases lay outside the gene matches. CDR3 loop: CASSRQGAGTEAFF. The CDR3 DNA reads TGTGCCAGTAGTAGACAGGGGGCAGGGACTGAAGCTTTCTTT.

This clone has ten or more counts. This chain joins TRBV24-1 and TRBJ2-2; the match to TRBD2 covers 11 bases. Germline CDR1 and CDR2: KGHDR and SFDVKD. Losses at the gene ends were 2 bases for V and 7 bases for J; bases not matched to a gene: 8. This CDR3 spans 17 amino acids. CDR3 sequence (DNA): TGTGCCACCAGTGATTCTAGCGGGAGGACCTACAACGGGGAGCTGTTTTTT. It specifies CATSDSSGRTYNGELFF.

The chain combines TRBV6-5 with TRBJ1-4; 7 bases fit TRBD1. Per the germline V gene, CDR1 is MNHEY and CDR2 is SVGAGI. J lost 3 bases, V lost 0 bases, and 1 base had no gene match. The CDR3 extends over 15 amino acids. The CDR3 here is CASSYSQGANEKLFF. The CDR3 DNA is TGTGCCAGCAGTTACTCGCAGGGGGCTAATGAAAAACTGTTTTTT.

CDR3 loop: CASSMGTSGYYEQYF. The CDR3 DNA reads as TGTGCCAGTAGTATGGGGACTAGCGGGTACTACGAGCAGTACTTC. V gene TRBV19 combines with J gene TRBJ2-7; 12 bases agree with TRBD2. In germline, CDR1 is LNHDA, CDR2 SQIVND (reference sequence). The CDR3 runs 15 residues. After removal of 3 bases from V and 3 bases from J, the junction contained 3 bases not matched to a gene.

V usage is TRBV9 and J usage is TRBJ1-5; 7 positions agree with TRBD1. The germline V gene has CDR1 SGDLS and CDR2 YYNGEE. With V trimmed by 0 bases and J by 6 bases, 6 bases remained unmatched. This CDR3 contains 15 residues. The CDR3 coding sequence is TGTGCCAGCAGCGTAGGGTATAGGGGGCCTCAGCCCCAGCATTTT. Its translation: CASSVGYRGPQPQHF.

The J gene is TRBJ1-1, the V gene TRBV20-1; D remains unclear. The CDR3 is made up of 10 amino acids. Trimming removed 6 bases at V and 8 bases at J, with 10 bases between. Per germline, CDR1 DFQATT and CDR2 SNEGSKA (reference sequence). The CDR3 nucleotides are TGCAGTGCCAGACCCATGGAAGCTTTCTTT. It is translated as CSARPMEAFF.

This clone was seen once. The chain combines TRBV11-3 with TRBJ2-1, with 7 bases matching TRBD2. J lost 0 bases, V lost 6 bases, and 8 bases had no gene match. The V gene's germline CDR1 is SGHNT and CDR2 YENEEA. The CDR3 spans 16 residues. The DNA for the CDR3 is TGTGCCAGCAGACCTGGGGGGGGTAGCTCCTACAATGAGCAGTTCTTC. This encodes CASRPGGGSSYNEQFF.

The chain links TRBV18 to TRBJ2-3; 10 bases match TRBD2. The germline V gene has CDR1 KGHSH and CDR2 LQKENI. J gave up 0 bases and V 10 bases, and 19 bases lay outside the gene matches. The CDR3 length is 19 residues. The CDR3 DNA follows: TGTGCCACCCCCCCGGCCCAGGCGGGACTAGCGACTAGCACAGATACGCAGTATTTT. It codes for CATPPAQAGLATSTDTQYF.

The chain joins TRBV28 to TRBJ2-7; 7 bases line up with TRBD2. Germline assignment: CDR1 MDHEN and CDR2 SYDVKM. The CDR3 has 15 amino acids. J lost 0 bases, V lost 1 base, and 3 bases had no gene match. For the CDR3, the DNA is TGTGCCAGCAGTTTATTGGGGGGGAGCTCCTACGAGCAGTACTTC. It is translated as CASSLLGGSSYEQYF. The full variable domain, in which reference TRBV28 and TRBJ2-7 provide the parts outside the CDR3, is DVKVTQSSRYLVKRTGEKVFLECVQDMDHENMFWYRQDPGLGLRLIYFSYDVKMKEKGDIPEGYSVSREKKERFSLILESASTNQTSMYLCASSLLGGSSYEQYFGPGTRLTVT.

This clone was counted at least ten times. The rearrangement links TRBV27 to TRBJ2-7; 7 bases agree with TRBD2. With V trimmed by 0 bases and J by 4 bases, 3 bases remained unmatched. Germline CDR1 and CDR2: MNHEY and SMNVEV (reference sequence). The CDR3 spans 14 residues. The CDR3 reads CASSLSHGGYEQYF. CDR3 in DNA: TGTGCCAGCAGTTTATCTCACGGGGGGTACGAGCAGTACTTC.

This clone has just one count. The CDR3 coding sequence is TGTGCCTGGAGTGTCTCTCTCTACAATGAGCAGTTCTTC. It encodes CAWSVSLYNEQFF. J is TRBJ2-1 and V is TRBV30; D is uncertain. The CDR3 is made up of 13 amino acids. Germline CDR1 and CDR2: GTSNPN and SVGIG (reference sequence). The V end was cut by 0 bases, the J end by 3 bases, with 6 bases between.

The chain links TRBV12-3 or TRBV12-4 to TRBJ1-2; no definite D call. The CDR3 extends over 11 amino acids. The ends were cut back, 6 bases at V and 4 bases at J, with 6 bases in the middle. CDR3 amino acids: CASSPGYGYTF. CDR3 nucleotides: TGTGCCAGCAGCCCGGGCTATGGCTACACCTTC.